This TCR beta chain was documented in a study of T cell repertoires in aging, cancer and after chemotherapy. CDR3 length: 15 amino acids. Germline V lookup: CDR1 LGHNA, CDR2 YSLEER. Trimming left V 0 bases short and J 5 bases short, with 11 bases between. Multiplex touch-down PCR with TRB-A/B primers amplified rearranged V-D-J TRB sequences. One entry per CDR3 protein, called by TCRdb with MiXCR from the multiplex PCR reads. The sample lists 6,500 to 9,500 distinct CDR3 sequences; 20% to 30% were seen once. TCR beta rearrangements were amplified from peripheral blood genomic DNA. A note on this clonotype: What it binds is not known.

Overall study findings and caveats: Median generation probability rose over the chemotherapy interval in each cancer cohort, suggesting rebound thymic output. Lymphoid organ infiltration in hematological cancer patients may impair thymic emigration or peripheral T cell expansion.

This sequence was found in a human donor with a blood cancer. Material for sequencing was blood. V and J are TRBV4-3 and TRBJ2-1; D gene unclear. The CDR3 region has the DNA TGCGCCAGCAGCCAAGATCCTGCCAGGAACAATGAGCAGTTCTTC. Translated: CASSQDPARNNEQFF.